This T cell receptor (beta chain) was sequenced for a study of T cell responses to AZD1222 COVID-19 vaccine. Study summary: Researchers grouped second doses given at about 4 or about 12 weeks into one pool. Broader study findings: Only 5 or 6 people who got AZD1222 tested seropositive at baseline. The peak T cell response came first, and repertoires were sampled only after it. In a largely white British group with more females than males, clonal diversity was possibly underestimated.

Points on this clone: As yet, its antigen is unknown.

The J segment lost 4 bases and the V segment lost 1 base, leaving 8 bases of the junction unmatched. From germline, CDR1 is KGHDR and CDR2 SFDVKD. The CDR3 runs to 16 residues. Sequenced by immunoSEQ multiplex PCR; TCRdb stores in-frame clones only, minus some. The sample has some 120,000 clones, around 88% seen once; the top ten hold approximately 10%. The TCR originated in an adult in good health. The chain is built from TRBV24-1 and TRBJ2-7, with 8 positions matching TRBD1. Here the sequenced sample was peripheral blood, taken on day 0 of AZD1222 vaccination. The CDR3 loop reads CATSDFADRGSYEQYF. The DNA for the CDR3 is TGTGCCACCAGTGATTTTGCCGACAGGGGTTCGTACGAGCAGTACTTC.